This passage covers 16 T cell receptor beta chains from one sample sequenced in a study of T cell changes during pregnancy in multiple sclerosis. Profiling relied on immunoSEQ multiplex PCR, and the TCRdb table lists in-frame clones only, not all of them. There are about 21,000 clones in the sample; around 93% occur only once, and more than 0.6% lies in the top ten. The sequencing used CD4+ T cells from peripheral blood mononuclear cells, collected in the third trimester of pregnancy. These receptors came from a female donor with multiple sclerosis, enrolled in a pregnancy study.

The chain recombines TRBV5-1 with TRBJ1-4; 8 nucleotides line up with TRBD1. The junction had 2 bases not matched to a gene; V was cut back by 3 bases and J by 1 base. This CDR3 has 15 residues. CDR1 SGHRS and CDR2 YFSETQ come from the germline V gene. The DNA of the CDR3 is TGCGCCAGCAGCTCCAGGGGGCTAACTAATGAAAAACTGTTTTTT. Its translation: CASSSRGLTNEKLFF.

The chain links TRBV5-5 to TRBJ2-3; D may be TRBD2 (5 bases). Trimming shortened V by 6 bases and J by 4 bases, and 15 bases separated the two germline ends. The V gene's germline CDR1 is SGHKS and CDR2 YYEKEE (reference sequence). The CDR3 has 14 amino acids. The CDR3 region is CASIQTTGADTQYF. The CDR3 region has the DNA TGTGCCAGCATCCAAACTACCGGGGCAGATACGCAGTATTTT.

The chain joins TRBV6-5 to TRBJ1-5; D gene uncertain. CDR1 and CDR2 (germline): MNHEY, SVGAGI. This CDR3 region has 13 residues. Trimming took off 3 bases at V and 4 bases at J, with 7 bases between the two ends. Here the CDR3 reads CASSYGQNQPQHF. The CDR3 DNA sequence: TGTGCCAGCAGTTATGGGCAGAATCAGCCCCAGCATTTT.

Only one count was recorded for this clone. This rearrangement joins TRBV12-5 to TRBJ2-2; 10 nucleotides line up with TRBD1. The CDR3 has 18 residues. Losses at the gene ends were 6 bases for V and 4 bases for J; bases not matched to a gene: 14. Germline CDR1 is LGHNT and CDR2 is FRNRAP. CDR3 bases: TGTGCTAGTGGCATAGGCCGGGACAGGGGTTCGGGCACCGGGGAGCTGTTTTTT. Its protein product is CASGIGRDRGSGTGELFF.

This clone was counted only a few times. CDR3 loop: CATSRRGGRNYGYTF. The CDR3 DNA reads TGTGCCACCAGCCGCCGGGGAGGGAGGAACTATGGCTACACCTTC. The chain carries TRBV15 and TRBJ1-2; D remains ambiguous. Trimming took 5 bases from V and 2 from J, leaving 15 bases between them. Germline CDR1 LNHNV, CDR2 YYDKDF (reference sequence). The CDR3 sequence is 15 residues long.

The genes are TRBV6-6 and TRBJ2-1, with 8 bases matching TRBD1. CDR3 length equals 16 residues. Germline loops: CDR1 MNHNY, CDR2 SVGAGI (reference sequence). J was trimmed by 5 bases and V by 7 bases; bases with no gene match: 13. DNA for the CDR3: TGTGCCAGCAACTCCCGCCGGACAGGGTCCCACAATGAGCAGTTCTTC. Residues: CASNSRRTGSHNEQFF.

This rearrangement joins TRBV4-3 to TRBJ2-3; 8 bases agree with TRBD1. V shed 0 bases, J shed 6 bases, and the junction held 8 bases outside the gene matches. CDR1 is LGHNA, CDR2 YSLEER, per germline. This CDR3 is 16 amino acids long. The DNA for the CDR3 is TGCGCCAGCAGCCAAGATACGAGACAGGGGTGGGATACGCAGTATTTT. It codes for CASSQDTRQGWDTQYF.

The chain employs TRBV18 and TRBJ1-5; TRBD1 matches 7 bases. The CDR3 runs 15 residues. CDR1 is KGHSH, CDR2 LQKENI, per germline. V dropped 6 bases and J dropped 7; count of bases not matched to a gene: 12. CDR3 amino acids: CASSSDRAILQPQHF. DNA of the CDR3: TGTGCCAGCTCGTCCGACAGGGCGATATTGCAGCCCCAGCATTTT.

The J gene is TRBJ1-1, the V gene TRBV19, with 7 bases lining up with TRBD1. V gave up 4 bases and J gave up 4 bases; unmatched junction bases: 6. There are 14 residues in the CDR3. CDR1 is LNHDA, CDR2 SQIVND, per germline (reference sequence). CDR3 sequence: CASSRDREVTEAFF. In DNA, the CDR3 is TGTGCCAGTAGTAGAGACAGGGAAGTCACTGAAGCTTTCTTT.

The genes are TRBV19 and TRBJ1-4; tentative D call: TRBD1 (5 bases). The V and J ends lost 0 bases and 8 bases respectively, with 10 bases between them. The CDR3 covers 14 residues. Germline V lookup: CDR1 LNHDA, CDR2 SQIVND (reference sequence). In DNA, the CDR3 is TGTGCCAGTAGTATAGAACGGACAACCGAAAAACTGTTTTTT. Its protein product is CASSIERTTEKLFF. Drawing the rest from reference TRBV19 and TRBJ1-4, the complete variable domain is DGGITQSPKYLFRKEGQNVTLSCEQNLNHDAMYWYRQDPGQGLRLIYYSQIVNDFQKGDIAEGYSVSREKKESFPLTVTSAQKNPTAFYLCASSIERTTEKLFFGSGTQLSVL.

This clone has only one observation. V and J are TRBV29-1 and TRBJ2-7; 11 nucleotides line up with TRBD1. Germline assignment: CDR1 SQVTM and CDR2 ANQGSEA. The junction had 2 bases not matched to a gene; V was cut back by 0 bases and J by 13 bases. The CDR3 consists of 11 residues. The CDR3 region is CSVEDGTGGYF. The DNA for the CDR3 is TGCAGCGTTGAAGATGGGACAGGGGGTTACTTC.

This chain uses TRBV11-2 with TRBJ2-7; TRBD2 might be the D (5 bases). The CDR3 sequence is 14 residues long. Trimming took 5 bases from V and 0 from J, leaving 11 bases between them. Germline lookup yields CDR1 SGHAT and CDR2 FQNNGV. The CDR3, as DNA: TGTGCCAGCAGCCCTCGGGGTGGCTCCTACGAGCAGTACTTC. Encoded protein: CASSPRGGSYEQYF.

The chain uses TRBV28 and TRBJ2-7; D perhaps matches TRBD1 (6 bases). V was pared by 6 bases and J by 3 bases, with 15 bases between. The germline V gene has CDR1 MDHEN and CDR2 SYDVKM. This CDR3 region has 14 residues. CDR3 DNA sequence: TGTGCCAGCAGGCTGACAGGAACCTACTACGAGCAGTACTTC. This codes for CASRLTGTYYEQYF.

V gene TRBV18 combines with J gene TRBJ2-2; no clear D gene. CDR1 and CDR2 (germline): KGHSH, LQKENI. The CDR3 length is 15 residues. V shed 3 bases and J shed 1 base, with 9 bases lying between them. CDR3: CASSPPRRNTGELFF. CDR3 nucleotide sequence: TGTGCCAGCTCACCCCCGAGGCGGAACACCGGGGAGCTGTTTTTT. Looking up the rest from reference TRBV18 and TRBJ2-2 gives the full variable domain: NAGVMQNPRHLVRRRGQEARLRCSPMKGHSHVYWYRQLPEEGLKFMVYLQKENIIDESGMPKERFSAEFPKEGPSILRIQQVVRGDSAAYFCASSPPRRNTGELFFGEGSRLTVL.

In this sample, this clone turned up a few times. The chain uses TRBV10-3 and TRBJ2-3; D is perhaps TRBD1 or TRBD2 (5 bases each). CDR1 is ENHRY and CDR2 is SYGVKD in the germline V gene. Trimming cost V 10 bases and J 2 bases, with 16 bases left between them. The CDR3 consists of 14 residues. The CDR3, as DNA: TGTGCCAGCAGAGGGGTCTCCCCCACAGATACGCAGTATTTT. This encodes CASRGVSPTDTQYF.

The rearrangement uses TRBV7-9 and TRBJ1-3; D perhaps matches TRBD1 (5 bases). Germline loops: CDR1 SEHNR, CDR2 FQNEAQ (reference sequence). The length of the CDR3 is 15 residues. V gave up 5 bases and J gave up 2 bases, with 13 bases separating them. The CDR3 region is CASSQQVLPGNTIYF. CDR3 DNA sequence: TGTGCCAGCAGCCAACAGGTTCTACCTGGAAACACCATATATTTT.